This paragraph covers one TCR beta chain sequence. This entry belongs to a study of blood T cell repertoires in COVID-19. The overall study: Samples came from the United States, Italy and Spain, spanning acute and convalescent COVID-19. In each case, the material was cDNA or gDNA derived from T cells, B-cell-depleted T cells, or PBMCs.

The authors' processing: Quantification of nucleated cells was approximated via reference gene primer amplification. TCRdb's table, derived via immunoSEQ multiplex PCR, lists solely in-frame clones and lacks some. V and J calls and clone size are those listed in that table; D and trimming were worked out from the DNA. In the table there are 130,000 to 150,000 clones, around 87% of which are singletons. The CDR3 runs to 16 residues. CDR1 LGHDT and CDR2 YNNKEL come from the germline V gene (reference sequence). V dropped 1 base and J dropped 5; count of bases not matched to a gene: 10. The sequence derives from a woman aged 40 to 50 with acute or convalescent COVID-19. Specimen: peripheral blood. The V gene is TRBV3-1 (or the pseudogene TRBV3-2), the J gene TRBJ1-1; 7 nucleotides align to TRBD1. Here the CDR3 DNA reads TGTGCCAGCAGCCAAGGACTTAAGGGGGCGCGAACTGAAGCTTTCTTT. This codes for CASSQGLKGARTEAFF.